This is a list of T cell receptor beta chains from one sample in a study of blood T cell repertoires in COVID-19. Here immunoSEQ multiplex PCR was the method, and the copy in TCRdb shows in-frame clones only, minus some. This table holds under 300,000 clones, approximately 91% found once. Source material: peripheral blood. The source of these receptors is a woman in her thirties or forties who had recovered from COVID-19. Both conserved end residues are part of each CDR3. D genes are given only for firm matches. Clone size is stated in some rows and not others, as once, few, many or a class when expanded.

d_gene: TRBD1; abundance: NA; v_gene: TRBV19; j_gene: TRBJ1-5; CDR3nt: TGTGCCAGTAGTATAGATGTCGGGACAGGACAGCCCCAGCATTTT; CDR3aa: CASSIDVGTGQPQHF
d_gene: NA; abundance: NA; v_gene: TRBV14; j_gene: TRBJ1-1; CDR3nt: TGTGCCAGCAGCCAAGTGGGGGGCACTGAAGCTTTCTTT; CDR3aa: CASSQVGGTEAFF
d_gene: TRBD2; abundance: NA; v_gene: TRBV5-1; j_gene: TRBJ2-1; CDR3nt: TGCGCCAGCAGCGTGGGACTAGCGGCCAGCTCCTACAATGAGCAGTTCTTC; CDR3aa: CASSVGLAASSYNEQFF
d_gene: TRBD2; abundance: NA; v_gene: TRBV5-1; j_gene: TRBJ2-5; CDR3nt: TGCGCCAGCGCCCCTGGGCTAGCGGGAGCGTCTGGGGAGACCCAGTACTTC; CDR3aa: CASAPGLAGASGETQYF
d_gene: NA; abundance: NA; v_gene: TRBV5-6; j_gene: TRBJ2-7; CDR3nt: TGTGCCAGCAGCTTGGGTTCTGCCTACGAGCAGTACTTC; CDR3aa: CASSLGSAYEQYF
d_gene: TRBD1; abundance: NA; v_gene: TRBV7-3; j_gene: TRBJ1-2; CDR3nt: TGTGCCAGCAGCCCAACAGGGGGCGGTGGCTACACCTTC; CDR3aa: CASSPTGGGGYTF
d_gene: NA; abundance: NA; v_gene: TRBV4-2; j_gene: TRBJ2-1; CDR3nt: TGTGCCAGCAGCCAGCTCCGGGACACCGAAGACTCCTACAATGAGCAGTTCTTC; CDR3aa: CASSQLRDTEDSYNEQFF
d_gene: TRBD2; abundance: few; v_gene: TRBV7-9; j_gene: TRBJ2-2; CDR3nt: TGTGCCAGCAGCAGCCGGGGACTAGCGGTTACCGGGGAGCTGTTTTTT; CDR3aa: CASSSRGLAVTGELFF
d_gene: TRBD1; abundance: NA; v_gene: TRBV7-9; j_gene: TRBJ1-6; CDR3nt: TGTGCCAGCAGCCCCCAAGGGACAGGGAATTCACCCCTCCACTTT; CDR3aa: CASSPQGTGNSPLHF
d_gene: TRBD1; abundance: NA; v_gene: TRBV27; j_gene: TRBJ2-7; CDR3nt: TGTGCCAGCAGTGCGACGGCCGGGACAGGATTCTCCTACGAGCAGTACTTC; CDR3aa: CASSATAGTGFSYEQYF
d_gene: TRBD2; abundance: NA; v_gene: TRBV6-6; j_gene: TRBJ2-1; CDR3nt: TGTGCCAGCAGTTCCAAAAGGAGCGGGAGTAACGTTGAGCAGTTCTTC; CDR3aa: CASSSKRSGSNVEQFF
d_gene: NA; abundance: NA; v_gene: TRBV19; j_gene: TRBJ2-7; CDR3nt: TGTGCCAGTAGTATTCGGGTCGGCGTCGAGCAGTACTTC; CDR3aa: CASSIRVGVEQYF
d_gene: TRBD2; abundance: NA; v_gene: TRBV5-1; j_gene: TRBJ2-3; CDR3nt: TGCGCCAGCCGCCCCGGAGGGGGACTAGCGGGTAGCACAGATACGCAGTATTTT; CDR3aa: CASRPGGGLAGSTDTQYF
d_gene: NA; abundance: NA; v_gene: TRBV27; j_gene: TRBJ2-1; CDR3nt: TGTGCCAGCAGGCTCAGGGGGGCCTCCTACAATGAGCAGTTCTTC; CDR3aa: CASRLRGASYNEQFF
d_gene: NA; abundance: NA; v_gene: TRBV10-3; j_gene: TRBJ1-4; CDR3nt: TGTGCCATCAGTGAGATCGCGACATCAACTAATGAAAAACTGTTTTTT; CDR3aa: CAISEIATSTNEKLFF
d_gene: NA; abundance: NA; v_gene: TRBV7-3; j_gene: TRBJ2-1; CDR3nt: TGTGCCAGCAGCCCGGGGGAGGCCTCCTACAATGAGCAGTTCTTC; CDR3aa: CASSPGEASYNEQFF
d_gene: NA; abundance: NA; v_gene: TRBV28; j_gene: TRBJ1-3; CDR3nt: TGTGCCAGCAAGGCGGGACCGTGGATGTCTGGAAACACCATATATTTT; CDR3aa: CASKAGPWMSGNTIYF
d_gene: TRBD2; abundance: NA; v_gene: TRBV15; j_gene: TRBJ2-3; CDR3nt: TGTGCCACCAGCAGAGGACACCTAGCGGGAAACCCCACAGATACGCAGTATTTT; CDR3aa: CATSRGHLAGNPTDTQYF
d_gene: NA; abundance: NA; v_gene: TRBV6-5; j_gene: TRBJ2-7; CDR3nt: TGTGCCAGCAGGGCGACAGCTTCCTACGAGCAGTACTTC; CDR3aa: CASRATASYEQYF
d_gene: TRBD1; abundance: NA; v_gene: TRBV27; j_gene: TRBJ2-5; CDR3nt: TGTGCCAGCAGTCCGATTAACCCCAGGGGGTCGGAGACCCAGTACTTC; CDR3aa: CASSPINPRGSETQYF
d_gene: NA; abundance: NA; v_gene: TRBV6-5; j_gene: TRBJ2-3; CDR3nt: TGTGCCAGCAGTTCAAGAACAGGGACAGATACGCAGTATTTT; CDR3aa: CASSSRTGTDTQYF
d_gene: TRBD2; abundance: NA; v_gene: TRBV30; j_gene: TRBJ2-7; CDR3nt: TGTGCCTGGAGTGTACCGGCTAGCGGGAGCTACGAGCAGTACTTC; CDR3aa: CAWSVPASGSYEQYF
d_gene: TRBD1; abundance: NA; v_gene: TRBV2; j_gene: TRBJ2-7; CDR3nt: TGTGCCAGCGTCCAGACAGGGTCAGGGGAGCAGTACTTC; CDR3aa: CASVQTGSGEQYF
d_gene: NA; abundance: NA; v_gene: TRBV14; j_gene: TRBJ2-1; CDR3nt: TGTGCCAGCAGCCGACAGACAGTCTCCTACAATGAGCAGTTCTTC; CDR3aa: CASSRQTVSYNEQFF
d_gene: TRBD2; abundance: NA; v_gene: TRBV7-2; j_gene: TRBJ2-3; CDR3nt: TGTGCCAGCAGCTTAGCCCGGCCCGGACTAGCGGGACCTCTCTTCCTGGATACGCAGTATTTT; CDR3aa: CASSLARPGLAGPLFLDTQYF
d_gene: TRBD1; abundance: NA; v_gene: TRBV5-4; j_gene: TRBJ2-3; CDR3nt: TGTGCCAGCATTCGAGGGGGCGACGATACGCAGTATTTT; CDR3aa: CASIRGGDDTQYF
d_gene: TRBD2; abundance: NA; v_gene: TRBV7-9; j_gene: TRBJ2-5; CDR3nt: TGTGCCAGCAGCCGACTAGCAGAGTACCAAGAGACCCAGTACTTC; CDR3aa: CASSRLAEYQETQYF
d_gene: TRBD1; abundance: once; v_gene: TRBV5-1; j_gene: TRBJ2-7; CDR3nt: TGCGCCAGCAGCTTGGAGGGGACAGGGCGTGGGGGTCAGCACTTC; CDR3aa: CASSLEGTGRGGQHF
d_gene: TRBD2; abundance: NA; v_gene: TRBV2; j_gene: TRBJ2-1; CDR3nt: TGTGCCAGCAGTCAGGCTAGCGGAGACTACAATGAGCAGTTCTTC; CDR3aa: CASSQASGDYNEQFF
d_gene: NA; abundance: NA; v_gene: TRBV7-2; j_gene: TRBJ2-2; CDR3nt: TGTGCCAGCAGCTCTCCCGGGACTTTTAACACCGGGGAGCTGTTTTTT; CDR3aa: CASSSPGTFNTGELFF
d_gene: TRBD2; abundance: NA; v_gene: TRBV7-2; j_gene: TRBJ2-1; CDR3nt: TGTGCCAGCAGCTTAGCGGGACTAGCAGGTACTGAGCAGTTCTTC; CDR3aa: CASSLAGLAGTEQFF
d_gene: NA; abundance: NA; v_gene: TRBV15; j_gene: TRBJ1-2; CDR3nt: TGTGCCACCAGCACACCAGGGGACCCCAACTATGGCTACACCTTC; CDR3aa: CATSTPGDPNYGYTF
d_gene: TRBD1; abundance: NA; v_gene: TRBV12-3/TRBV12-4; j_gene: TRBJ2-7; CDR3nt: TGTGCCAGCGGCGGGACAGGGGGCGACGAGCAGTACTTC; CDR3aa: CASGGTGGDEQYF
d_gene: NA; abundance: NA; v_gene: TRBV19; j_gene: TRBJ2-7; CDR3nt: TGTGCCAGTAGTTCGGCCGGGGGACCCTACGAGCAGTACTTC; CDR3aa: CASSSAGGPYEQYF
d_gene: NA; abundance: NA; v_gene: TRBV24-1; j_gene: TRBJ2-1; CDR3nt: TGTGCCACCAGTGATACCACTATGAACTCCTACAATGAGCAGTTCTTC; CDR3aa: CATSDTTMNSYNEQFF
d_gene: TRBD2; abundance: NA; v_gene: TRBV7-2; j_gene: TRBJ2-1; CDR3nt: TGTGCCAGCAGCTTGCCGGGACGGGAGGGGTTCTTC; CDR3aa: CASSLPGREGFF
d_gene: NA; abundance: few; v_gene: TRBV15; j_gene: TRBJ2-7; CDR3nt: TGTGCCACCAGCAGAGGGGCTAGCGTCTCCTACGAGCAGTACTTC; CDR3aa: CATSRGASVSYEQYF
d_gene: TRBD1; abundance: once; v_gene: TRBV25-1; j_gene: TRBJ1-4; CDR3nt: TGTGCCAGCAGTGAATCTACAGGGGGTCAGGAAAAACTGTTTTTT; CDR3aa: CASSESTGGQEKLFF
d_gene: NA; abundance: NA; v_gene: TRBV6-2/TRBV6-3; j_gene: TRBJ2-3; CDR3nt: TGTGCCAGCAGTTACGGAGCTAGCGGCACAGATACGCAGTATTTT; CDR3aa: CASSYGASGTDTQYF
d_gene: TRBD2; abundance: NA; v_gene: TRBV7-8; j_gene: TRBJ2-7; CDR3nt: TGTGCCAGCAGCTTAGTGACTAGCGGGAGGGCCAAGCAGTACTTC; CDR3aa: CASSLVTSGRAKQYF
d_gene: NA; abundance: once; v_gene: TRBV7-6; j_gene: TRBJ2-2; CDR3nt: TGTGCCAGCAGCTTAGTGCCGGTAGGAGGTAACACCGGGGAGCTGTTTTTT; CDR3aa: CASSLVPVGGNTGELFF
d_gene: NA; abundance: once; v_gene: TRBV12-5; j_gene: TRBJ1-4; CDR3nt: TGTGCTAGTGGTCATTGGGGTACGGGAATCGAAGGAAAACTGTTTTTT; CDR3aa: CASGHWGTGIEGKLFF
d_gene: TRBD1; abundance: NA; v_gene: TRBV19; j_gene: TRBJ1-1; CDR3nt: TGTGCCAGTAGTATAACGGGACAGGGTGGAGCTTTCTTT; CDR3aa: CASSITGQGGAFF
d_gene: TRBD1; abundance: NA; v_gene: TRBV27; j_gene: TRBJ1-1; CDR3nt: TGTGCCAGCAGCCCCGAACCGGGACAGGGTGGACCTGAAGCTTTCTTT; CDR3aa: CASSPEPGQGGPEAFF
d_gene: NA; abundance: NA; v_gene: TRBV4-1; j_gene: TRBJ1-1; CDR3nt: TGCGCCAGCAGCCAGATCCTTCAGGGGAGCACTGAAGCTTTCTTT; CDR3aa: CASSQILQGSTEAFF
d_gene: NA; abundance: NA; v_gene: TRBV6-5; j_gene: TRBJ2-2; CDR3nt: TGTGCCAGATCTGCGGGGTTCGGCGGGGAGCTGTTTTTT; CDR3aa: CARSAGFGGELFF
d_gene: TRBD1; abundance: NA; v_gene: TRBV20-1; j_gene: TRBJ1-5; CDR3nt: TGCAGTGCTAGTAGGGGGACAGGGGCGGGTCAGCCCCAGCATTTT; CDR3aa: CSASRGTGAGQPQHF
d_gene: TRBD2; abundance: once; v_gene: TRBV30; j_gene: TRBJ2-2; CDR3nt: TGTGCCTGGGCCCGTCTGGGACTAACGAACACCGGGGAGCTGTTTTTT; CDR3aa: CAWARLGLTNTGELFF
d_gene: NA; abundance: NA; v_gene: TRBV4-1; j_gene: TRBJ1-2; CDR3nt: TGCGCCAGCAGCCAAGTGGTCAGGGTGGGAGGCTACACCTTC; CDR3aa: CASSQVVRVGGYTF
d_gene: NA; abundance: NA; v_gene: TRBV18; j_gene: TRBJ2-7; CDR3nt: TGTGCCAGCTCACCCACCGATCCGCGGTACGAGCAGTACTTC; CDR3aa: CASSPTDPRYEQYF
d_gene: TRBD1; abundance: NA; v_gene: TRBV12-3/TRBV12-4; j_gene: TRBJ1-6; CDR3nt: TGTGCCAGCAGCGACAGGGCTAGTTCACCCCTCCACTTT; CDR3aa: CASSDRASSPLHF
d_gene: TRBD2; abundance: NA; v_gene: TRBV4-2; j_gene: TRBJ2-1; CDR3nt: TGTGCCAGCAGCCACCCGGGACTAGCGGGAGGGCGCTCCTACAATGAGCAGTTCTTC; CDR3aa: CASSHPGLAGGRSYNEQFF
d_gene: TRBD2; abundance: NA; v_gene: TRBV2; j_gene: TRBJ2-7; CDR3nt: TGTGCCAGCAAAGTAGGCCTAGCGGGAGTAGAGCAGTACTTC; CDR3aa: CASKVGLAGVEQYF